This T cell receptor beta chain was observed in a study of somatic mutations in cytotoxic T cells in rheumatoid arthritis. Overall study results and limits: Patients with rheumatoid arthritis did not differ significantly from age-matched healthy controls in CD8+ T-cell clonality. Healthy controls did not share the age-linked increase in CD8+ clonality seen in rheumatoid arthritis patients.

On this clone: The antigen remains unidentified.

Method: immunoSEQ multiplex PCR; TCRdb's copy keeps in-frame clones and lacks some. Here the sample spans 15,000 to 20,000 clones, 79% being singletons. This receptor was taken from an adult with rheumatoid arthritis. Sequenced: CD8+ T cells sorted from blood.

The CDR3 DNA is TGTGCCAGCAGCCCCCCCGGGGTCGGGAGGGCCCTATTAGCGTACGAGCAGTACTTC. Its translation: CASSPPGVGRALLAYEQYF. This sequence joins TRBV7-9 and TRBJ2-7; 8 bases are a match to TRBD2. The trim removed 5 bases at V and 4 bases at J, leaving 22 bases unmatched. The CDR3 loop spans 19 amino acids. CDR1 is SEHNR and CDR2 is FQNEAQ in the germline V gene (reference sequence).